The 30 T cell receptor beta chains below all came from one sample that was sequenced in a study of blood T cell repertoires in COVID-19. TCRdb's table, derived via immunoSEQ multiplex PCR, lists solely in-frame clones and lacks some. The table has over 150,000 clones, around four fifths seen once; the top ten hold around 7.7%. Sequencing was done on a sample of PBMCs or T cells enriched from blood (not recorded which). These receptors were obtained from a man aged 50 or older who had recovered from COVID-19.

CDR3 loop: CASSSNLPGQASSYNSPLHF. CDR3 coding DNA: TGTGCCAGCAGCTCCAACCTTCCGGGACAGGCGAGCTCCTATAATTCACCCCTCCACTTT. V and J are TRBV5-5 and TRBJ1-6, with 8 nucleotides matching TRBD1. CDR1 and CDR2 from the germline V gene are SGHKS and YYEKEE (reference sequence). The CDR3 consists of 20 residues. The trim removed 3 bases at V and 0 bases at J, leaving 14 bases unmatched.

V and J are TRBV10-3 and TRBJ1-1; 9 bases are a match to TRBD1. The CDR3 extends over 16 amino acids. V trimming: 3 bases; J trimming: 0 bases; junction bases outside the gene matches: 5. The germline CDR1 and CDR2 sequences are ENHRY and SYGVKD. In DNA, the CDR3 is TGTGCCATCAGTGAACCCGGACAGGGGATGAACACTGAAGCTTTCTTT. Amino acid sequence: CAISEPGQGMNTEAFF.

The chain uses TRBV5-1 and TRBJ2-1; 10 bases line up with TRBD1. Germline values: CDR1 SGHRS, CDR2 YFSETQ. The V segment lost 2 bases and the J segment 4 bases; nucleotides outside the gene matches: 3. The CDR3 extends over 15 amino acids. Written as DNA, the CDR3 is TGCGCCAGCAGCTTTGGGGACAGGGGATACAATGAGCAGTTCTTC. Its translation: CASSFGDRGYNEQFF. Full variable domain (rest looked up from reference TRBV5-1 and TRBJ2-1): KAGVTQTPRYLIKTRGQQVTLSCSPISGHRSVSWYQQTPGQGLQFLFEYFSETQRNKGNFPGRFSGRQFSNSRSEMNVSTLELGDSALYLCASSFGDRGYNEQFFGPGTRLTVL.

This clone was seen only once. V is TRBV28 and J is TRBJ2-2, with D possibly being TRBD1 (5 bases). There are 17 residues in the CDR3. V was pared by 6 bases and J by 4 bases, with 21 bases between. CDR1 MDHEN and CDR2 SYDVKM come from the germline V gene. CDR3 in amino acids: CASSWTYPRTFTGELFF. DNA for the CDR3: TGTGCCAGCAGCTGGACATACCCGCGAACATTCACCGGGGAGCTGTTTTTT.

V and J are TRBV12-5 and TRBJ2-7; the D gene is possibly TRBD2 (5 bases). V lost 3 bases and J 3 bases, leaving 21 bases between the germline ends. In germline, CDR1 is LGHNT, CDR2 FRNRAP. CDR3 size: 17 residues. The CDR3 region is CASGFFSLFGSNYEQYF. In DNA form, the CDR3 reads TGTGCTAGTGGTTTTTTTTCCTTATTTGGGAGCAACTACGAGCAGTACTTC.

CDR3 protein: CASSRTGPYGYTF. CDR3 in DNA: TGTGCCAGCAGTCGGACAGGTCCCTATGGCTACACCTTC. The chain carries TRBV2 and TRBJ1-2; 7 bases map to TRBD1. The CDR3 loop spans 13 amino acids. Trimming cost V 5 bases and J 4 bases; bases outside gene matches: 4. Germline CDR1 is SNHLY and CDR2 is FYNNEI.

The V and J genes are TRBV6-5 and TRBJ2-1; D is undetermined. The V end lost 2 bases, the J end lost 8 bases, and 16 bases lay between the germline ends. CDR3 length: 15 amino acids. Germline lookup yields CDR1 MNHEY and CDR2 SVGAGI. The CDR3 protein is CASSYHTVYGDEQFF. CDR3 DNA: TGTGCCAGCAGTTACCACACAGTCTATGGCGATGAGCAGTTCTTC.

This chain links TRBV11-1 with TRBJ2-3; 10 bases are shared with TRBD2. This CDR3 is 16 amino acids long. Germline V gives CDR1 SGHAT, CDR2 FQDESV (reference sequence). Trimming at V came to 6 bases and at J to 0 bases, leaving 6 bases not matched to a gene. For the CDR3, the DNA is TGTGCCAGCAGTTCCGGACTAGCGGCTAGCACAGATACGCAGTATTTT. It yields the protein CASSSGLAASTDTQYF.

The chain combines TRBV3-1 (or the pseudogene TRBV3-2) with TRBJ2-1, with D tentatively TRBD2 (7 bases). Looked up from germline, CDR1 is LGHDT and CDR2 is YNNKEL (reference sequence). The V gene lost 1 base and the J gene lost 6 bases, with 16 bases spanning the gap. The CDR3 totals 16 residues. The CDR3 here is CASSQVGGAALNEQFF. In nucleotides, the CDR3 is TGTGCCAGCAGCCAAGTTGGGGGGGCCGCCCTCAATGAGCAGTTCTTC.

The chain uses TRBV7-9 and TRBJ1-1; D remains ambiguous. The CDR3 totals 13 residues. CDR1 SEHNR and CDR2 FQNEAQ come from the germline V gene (reference sequence). V lost 4 bases, J lost 5 bases, and 11 bases lay in between. CDR3 in amino acids: CASSSIGWTEAFF. CDR3 bases: TGTGCCAGCAGCTCAATCGGGTGGACTGAAGCTTTCTTT.

The V and J genes are TRBV5-1 and TRBJ2-2, with D tentatively TRBD2 (6 bases). From germline, CDR1 is SGHRS and CDR2 YFSETQ. V gave up 6 bases and J gave up 5 bases, with 11 bases separating them. There are 13 residues in the CDR3. CDR3 sequence reads: CASNLGGTGELFF. The CDR3 bases are TGCGCCAGCAATCTGGGAGGAACCGGGGAGCTGTTTTTT.

The CDR3 DNA sequence: TGTGCCAGCCGAACCGGGACAGGGGCTTTCGGCTACACCTTC. Translated, it gives CASRTGTGAFGYTF. The chain links TRBV11-2 to TRBJ1-2; the match to TRBD1 covers 10 bases. Germline V gives CDR1 SGHAT, CDR2 FQNNGV. This CDR3 contains 14 residues. J gave up 8 bases and V 8 bases, and 11 bases lay outside the gene matches.

The genes are TRBV20-1 and TRBJ2-7, with 8 bases matching TRBD2. V shed 7 bases, J shed 4 bases, and the junction held 3 bases outside the gene matches. Germline lookup yields CDR1 DFQATT and CDR2 SNEGSKA (reference sequence). The CDR3 spans 11 residues. CDR3 coding DNA: TGCAGTGTTCTAGCGGGTTACGAGCAGTACTTC. As protein: CSVLAGYEQYF.

V usage is TRBV4-3 and J usage is TRBJ1-2; the match to TRBD1 covers 11 bases. Germline CDR1 LGHNA, CDR2 YSLEER. V gave up 4 bases and J gave up 2 bases; unmatched junction bases: 6. The CDR3 is 16 residues long. CDR3 protein: CASSLGQGGINYGYTF. DNA for the CDR3: TGCGCCAGCAGCCTGGGACAGGGGGGAATAAACTATGGCTACACCTTC.

V usage is TRBV18 and J usage is TRBJ1-6, with D perhaps TRBD1 (6 bases). CDR1 is KGHSH, CDR2 LQKENI, per germline. V was cut by 4 bases and J by 5 bases, with 12 bases left in between. CDR3 length equals 15 residues. As DNA, the CDR3 is TGTGCCAGCTCACGAGGGGGACTAGATAATTCACCCCTCCACTTT. Encoded protein: CASSRGGLDNSPLHF.

The V gene is TRBV3-1 (or the pseudogene TRBV3-2), the J gene TRBJ2-2; D unresolved. Trimming took 1 base from V and 12 from J, leaving 9 bases between them. Germline CDR1 reads LGHDT; CDR2 reads YNNKEL (reference sequence). This CDR3 is built from 12 residues. The CDR3 sequence: CASSQVYNKLFF. CDR3 nucleotides: TGTGCCAGCAGCCAAGTTTACAATAAGCTGTTTTTT.

The gene calls are TRBV6-2 or TRBV6-3 and TRBJ1-1; D uncertain. This CDR3 has 13 residues. The ends were cut back, 0 bases at V and 6 bases at J, with 8 bases in the middle. The germline gives CDR1 MNHEY, CDR2 SVGEGT. Here the CDR3 reads CASSYSSRAEAFF. The CDR3 nucleotides read TGTGCCAGCAGTTACTCTTCCCGCGCTGAAGCTTTCTTT.

The CDR3 bases are TGTGCCAGTAGTATAGATAGGGGTGGCGCCTACACCTTC. Its protein is CASSIDRGGAYTF. The gene calls are TRBV19 and TRBJ1-2; D perhaps matches TRBD1 (5 bases). The CDR3 loop spans 13 amino acids. Germline CDR1 is LNHDA and CDR2 is SQIVND (reference sequence). The V gene lost 0 bases and the J gene lost 10 bases, with 12 bases spanning the gap.

The chain links TRBV23-1 to TRBJ2-7; 7 bases match TRBD1. TRBV23-1 belongs to the ORF category, with a function that is uncertain. This CDR3 is 15 amino acids long. The J segment lost 4 bases and the V segment lost 3 bases, leaving 9 bases of the junction unmatched. The CDR3 reads CASSHWGTEAYEQYF. Here the CDR3 DNA reads TGCGCCAGCAGTCACTGGGGGACAGAGGCTTACGAGCAGTACTTC.

The chain is built from TRBV18 and TRBJ2-1; TRBD1 matches 7 bases. The germline CDR1 and CDR2 sequences are KGHSH and LQKENI. V lost 3 bases, J lost 6 bases, and 11 bases stayed unmatched. The CDR3 sequence is 16 residues long. The CDR3 nucleotides are TGTGCCAGCTCACCCGTGACAGGGAATATAGGCAATGAGCAGTTCTTC. Translated, it gives CASSPVTGNIGNEQFF.

The V call is TRBV7-2, the J call TRBJ1-2; D remains ambiguous. Trimming left V 1 base short and J 4 bases short, with 4 bases between. The V gene's germline CDR1 is SGHTA and CDR2 FQGNSA. CDR3 length: 12 amino acids. The CDR3 DNA reads TGTGCCAGCAGCTTAGATCTCTATGGCTACACCTTC. It translates to CASSLDLYGYTF. Full variable domain (outside the CDR3, taken from reference TRBV7-2 and TRBJ1-2): GAGVSQSPSNKVTEKGKDVELRCDPISGHTALYWYRQSLGQGLEFLIYFQGNSAPDKSGLPSDRFSAERTGGSVSTLTIQRTQQEDSAVYLCASSLDLYGYTFGSGTRLTVV.

The chain employs TRBV7-9 and TRBJ1-4; 7 positions agree with TRBD1. The length of the CDR3 is 11 residues. The V gene's germline CDR1 is SEHNR and CDR2 FQNEAQ (reference sequence). V dropped 1 base and J dropped 17; count of bases not matched to a gene: 4. CDR3 DNA sequence: TGTGCCAGCAGCTTAGATGGGACAGTATTTTTT. Amino acid sequence: CASSLDGTVFF.

The chain recombines TRBV5-6 with TRBJ2-2; TRBD1 agrees at 11 bases. J was trimmed by 4 bases and V by 5 bases; bases with no gene match: 4. This CDR3 comprises 15 residues. Germline values: CDR1 SGHDT, CDR2 YYEEEE. This CDR3 is CASRSGTGGTGELFF. Written as DNA, the CDR3 is TGTGCCAGCAGGTCCGGGACAGGGGGCACCGGGGAGCTGTTTTTT.

A single count supports this clone. V gene TRBV7-9 combines with J gene TRBJ1-4; 9 nucleotides align to TRBD1. This CDR3 has 16 amino acids. Germline CDR1 and CDR2: SEHNR and FQNEAQ (reference sequence). Trimming removed 5 bases from V and 7 bases from J; junction bases left unmatched: 11. The chain's CDR3 is CASSNGQGHSSEKLFF. The CDR3 nucleotides read TGTGCCAGCAGCAACGGACAGGGGCATTCATCTGAAAAACTGTTTTTT.

This clone came up a few times. The rearrangement uses TRBV18 and TRBJ2-5, with 7 bases identical to TRBD2. The junction had 4 bases not matched to a gene; V was cut back by 10 bases and J by 5 bases. The germline CDR1 and CDR2 sequences are KGHSH and LQKENI. The CDR3 consists of 11 residues. The CDR3 nucleotides are TGTGCCACCGGTAGCGGGGAGACCCAGTACTTC. Amino acids: CATGSGETQYF.

The V gene is TRBV9, the J gene TRBJ1-6, with D possibly being TRBD1 (6 bases). The germline gives CDR1 SGDLS, CDR2 YYNGEE. V lost 0 bases and J 8 bases, leaving 12 bases between the germline ends. This CDR3 comprises 15 residues. The CDR3 DNA follows: TGTGCCAGCAGCGTAGCTCCAGGGGAAGATTCACCCCTCCACTTT. This codes for CASSVAPGEDSPLHF.

The sample holds a few counts of this clone. The rearrangement uses TRBV12-5 and TRBJ1-1; no clear D. Germline-derived CDR1 and CDR2 are LGHNT and FRNRAP. Deletions cut 5 bases from V and 6 bases from J, with 16 bases between. The CDR3 totals 14 residues. This CDR3 is CASGPGEGVSEAFF. CDR3 in DNA: TGTGCTAGTGGTCCGGGAGAGGGTGTTTCTGAAGCTTTCTTT.

J is TRBJ2-6 and V is TRBV5-1, with TRBD1 matching over 10 bases. There are 17 residues in the CDR3. Looked up from germline, CDR1 is SGHRS and CDR2 is YFSETQ. J gave up 2 bases and V 0 bases, and 2 bases lay outside the gene matches. The CDR3 here is CASSLGQGAAGANVLTF. The CDR3 DNA reads as TGCGCCAGCAGCTTGGGACAGGGGGCGGCTGGGGCCAACGTCCTGACTTTC. Full variable domain (missing parts from reference TRBV5-1 and TRBJ2-6): KAGVTQTPRYLIKTRGQQVTLSCSPISGHRSVSWYQQTPGQGLQFLFEYFSETQRNKGNFPGRFSGRQFSNSRSEMNVSTLELGDSALYLCASSLGQGAAGANVLTFGAGSRLTVL.

This chain links TRBV6-1 with TRBJ2-1, with 8 bases identical to TRBD1. There are 15 residues in the CDR3. Germline V CDR1 and CDR2: MNHNS, SASEGT. V trimming: 5 bases; J trimming: 12 bases; junction bases outside the gene matches: 15. The CDR3 nucleotides read TGTGCCAGCAGTAAACCGGGACAGGCTACCTTAGGGCAGTTCTTC. Its protein is CASSKPGQATLGQFF.

This CDR3 reads CASSREDRGNYGYTF. The CDR3, as DNA: TGTGCCAGCAGCCGAGAGGACAGGGGGAACTATGGCTACACCTTC. This chain connects TRBV9 to TRBJ1-2; TRBD1 agrees at 10 bases. Germline V CDR1 and CDR2: SGDLS, YYNGEE. There are 15 residues in the CDR3. V lost 4 bases and J lost 2; bases outside the gene matches: 5.